Given below is one T cell receptor beta chain in context. As yet, its antigen is unknown. This specimen belongs to a study of shared clonotypes between healthy human individuals. Study as a whole: Researchers assigned three CD4 naive, three CD4 memory, two CD8 naive and one CD8 memory plate to each donor.

Generated by immunoSEQ multiplex PCR, the TCRdb table keeps only in-frame clones and is missing some. The table lists about 580,000 clones, roughly 98% of them singletons, with roughly 0.29% in the top ten. In the naive CD8 group, cells lacked CD45RO and were positively selected for CCR7, so terminally differentiated effector memory CD45RA+ cells were left out. Each donor was a Caucasian adult residing in Nashville, Tennessee. General observations from the study: A few donors shared about 4.8% of their naive CD4 clonotypes.

The CDR3 length is 11 residues. V was pared by 6 bases and J by 7 bases, with 9 bases between. Germline CDR1 MGHDK, CDR2 SYGVNS. V gene TRBV25-1 combines with J gene TRBJ1-2, with a weak D call TRBD1 (5 bases). The sample consisted of naive CD8+ T cells sorted from blood. The clonotype was recovered from a man aged 25 to 40 in good health. This chain's CDR3 is CASSTGPGYTF. For the CDR3, the DNA is TGTGCCAGCAGCACAGGCCCTGGCTACACCTTC.